This passage covers 20 T cell receptor beta chains from one sample sequenced in a study of T cell responses to AZD1222 COVID-19 vaccine. Data came from immunoSEQ multiplex PCR; TCRdb stores just in-frame clones and leaves some out. The sample holds tens of thousands of clones; about 91% are singletons and the top ten take around 10%. The sample in question was peripheral blood, obtained on day 0 of MenACWY control vaccination. The receptor set was obtained from an adult in good health.

The chain is built from TRBV6-4 and TRBJ2-2; 10 bases line up with TRBD1. Per the germline V gene, CDR1 is MRHNA and CDR2 is SNTAGT. The CDR3 contains 15 residues. V shed 3 bases, J shed 5 bases, and the junction held 3 bases outside the gene matches. CDR3 region: CASSEWDRGTGELFF. CDR3 coding DNA: TGTGCCAGCAGTGAATGGGACAGGGGAACCGGGGAGCTGTTTTTT.

This rearrangement joins TRBV7-8 to TRBJ1-1; the D is unclear. This CDR3 is built from 13 residues. Germline V CDR1 and CDR2: SGHVS, FQNEAQ. V lost 5 bases and J lost 1, with 8 bases in between. The CDR3 loop reads CASSVSQNTEAFF. CDR3 sequence (DNA): TGTGCCAGCAGCGTCAGTCAGAACACTGAAGCTTTCTTT.

This sequence joins TRBV29-1 and TRBJ1-1, with 9 bases matching TRBD1. V dropped 7 bases and J dropped 3; count of bases not matched to a gene: 6. The CDR3 contains 13 residues. Germline V gene sequence: CDR1 SQVTM, CDR2 ANQGSEA. The CDR3 DNA is TGCAGCGCCCCGACAGGGGGGGACACTGAAGCTTTCTTT. Translated: CSAPTGGDTEAFF.

The chain is built from TRBV19 and TRBJ2-5, with 9 bases aligning to TRBD1. The V gene's germline CDR1 is LNHDA and CDR2 SQIVND (reference sequence). The length of the CDR3 is 14 residues. V shed 3 bases and J 3 bases; nucleotides not matched to a gene: 2. The CDR3 protein is CASSMGTGKETQYF. For the CDR3, the DNA is TGTGCCAGTAGTATGGGGACAGGGAAAGAGACCCAGTACTTC.

This clone was seen just once. The rearrangement uses TRBV10-3 and TRBJ1-5; a possible D gene is TRBD1 (5 bases). This CDR3 comprises 17 residues. Per the germline V gene, CDR1 is ENHRY and CDR2 is SYGVKD. Trimming shortened V by 10 bases and J by 3 bases, and 25 bases separated the two germline ends. The CDR3 DNA is TGTGCCACCCAGGCGGGGGAGGCTGGCCCCCTCAATCAGCCCCAGCATTTT. Amino acid sequence: CATQAGEAGPLNQPQHF.

The rearrangement uses TRBV16 and TRBJ1-1; no clear D gene. Germline CDR1 is KGHSY and CDR2 is FQNENV. Trimming took off 4 bases at V and 11 bases at J, with 17 bases between the two ends. The CDR3 is 13 residues long. CDR3: CASSPFPRSAAFF. The CDR3 DNA is TGTGCCAGCAGCCCATTTCCTAGGTCGGCGGCTTTCTTT. The full variable domain, its missing parts supplied by reference TRBV16 and TRBJ1-1, is GEEVAQTPKHLVRGEGQKAKLYCAPIKGHSYVFWYQQVLKNEFKFLISFQNENVFDETGMPKERFSAKCLPNSPCSLEIQATKLEDSAVYFCASSPFPRSAAFFGQGTRLTVV.

The rearrangement links TRBV6-5 to TRBJ1-6; possibly TRBD1 for D (5 bases). This CDR3 contains 15 residues. The germline gives CDR1 MNHEY, CDR2 SVGAGI. Between the trimmed V and J ends, which lost 6 bases and 7 bases, there was a span of 16 bases. The CDR3 DNA is TGTGCCAGCAGACTCAACCGGGACGGGAATTCACCCCTCCACTTT. Translation gives CASRLNRDGNSPLHF.

V and J are TRBV9 and TRBJ2-5; TRBD2 agrees at 10 bases. Trimming took 4 bases from V and 4 from J; bases not matched to a gene: 13. CDR1 is SGDLS, CDR2 YYNGEE, per germline. The CDR3 loop spans 17 amino acids. The CDR3 reads CASSYGPGAGGSETQYF. CDR3 bases: TGTGCCAGCAGCTACGGACCCGGAGCGGGGGGGTCAGAGACCCAGTACTTC. Full variable domain (remainder filled in from reference TRBV9 and TRBJ2-5): DSGVTQTPKHLITATGQRVTLRCSPRSGDLSVYWYQQSLDQGLQFLIQYYNGEERAKGNILERFSAQQFPDLHSELNLSSLELGDSALYFCASSYGPGAGGSETQYFGPGTRLLVL.

The genes are TRBV5-6 and TRBJ1-6; 8 bases are a match to TRBD1. CDR1 is SGHDT and CDR2 is YYEEEE in the germline V gene. The CDR3 runs to 15 residues. V trimming: 2 bases; J trimming: 8 bases; junction bases outside the gene matches: 6. CDR3 region: CASSFDRGMDSPLHF. CDR3 nucleotide sequence: TGTGCCAGCAGCTTTGACAGGGGAATGGATTCACCCCTCCACTTT.

The rearrangement joins TRBV5-1 to TRBJ2-3, with 9 bases lining up with TRBD2. The germline V gene encodes CDR1 SGHRS and CDR2 YFSETQ. With 2 bases clipped from V and 2 bases from J, the junction kept 6 bases outside the gene matches. The CDR3 runs to 16 residues. The CDR3 DNA reads TGCGCCAGCAGCTTTGGCGCGGGGGGGCCCACAGATACGCAGTATTTT. It translates to CASSFGAGGPTDTQYF.

The chain couples TRBV4-3 to TRBJ2-7, with a possible D match to TRBD2 (6 bases). Germline V gives CDR1 LGHNA, CDR2 YSLEER. The CDR3 consists of 15 residues. Deletions cut 0 bases from V and 0 bases from J, with 9 bases between. The CDR3 nucleotides are TGCGCCAGCAGCCAAGATCGCGGGGTCTCCTACGAGCAGTACTTC. Protein: CASSQDRGVSYEQYF.

The V call is TRBV28, the J call TRBJ2-7; tentative D call: TRBD1 (5 bases). Trimming removed 6 bases from V and 0 bases from J, with 12 bases in between. The length of the CDR3 is 14 residues. Germline CDR1 is MDHEN and CDR2 is SYDVKM. CDR3 sequence (DNA): TGTGCCAGCAGGGAAAGGGGAAGCTCCTACGAGCAGTACTTC. Amino acid sequence: CASRERGSSYEQYF.

The chain couples TRBV29-1 to TRBJ1-1; 8 bases line up with TRBD1. With V trimmed by 5 bases and J by 0 bases, 5 bases remained unmatched. The CDR3 covers 14 residues. The germline V gene encodes CDR1 SQVTM and CDR2 ANQGSEA. CDR3 loop: CSVITGGMNTEAFF. Written as DNA, the CDR3 is TGCAGCGTTATTACAGGGGGAATGAACACTGAAGCTTTCTTT.

The count of this clone is one. This chain connects TRBV6-1 to TRBJ1-6; no definite D call. V gave up 2 bases and J gave up 0 bases, with 5 bases separating them. This CDR3 comprises 15 residues. Germline CDR1 is MNHNS and CDR2 is SASEGT. DNA of the CDR3: TGTGCCAGCAGTGAACAGAGCTCCTATAATTCACCCCTCCACTTT. It yields the protein CASSEQSSYNSPLHF.

The chain combines TRBV27 with TRBJ1-2; tentatively, D is TRBD1 (6 bases). Germline values: CDR1 MNHEY, CDR2 SMNVEV (reference sequence). The CDR3 contains 15 residues. Trimming cost V 0 bases and J 7 bases, with 15 bases left between them. For the CDR3, the DNA is TGTGCCAGCAGTTTATCCCCCATGGGGGGGCTTGGCTACACCTTC. Protein product: CASSLSPMGGLGYTF.

The count of this clone is one. This chain joins TRBV3-1 (or the pseudogene TRBV3-2) and TRBJ1-2; no firm D call. The CDR3 length is 14 residues. V shed 3 bases and J shed 5 bases, with 13 bases lying between them. Germline V CDR1 and CDR2: LGHDT, YNNKEL (reference sequence). The CDR3 sequence: CASSQPDGRYGYTF. Written as DNA, the CDR3 is TGTGCCAGCAGCCAGCCAGACGGTCGTTATGGCTACACCTTC.

The sample holds a few counts of this clone. The chain carries TRBV4-3 and TRBJ2-5; D is possibly TRBD1 (6 bases). V was trimmed by 4 bases and J by 5 bases, leaving 17 bases between them. This CDR3 contains 15 residues. Germline V CDR1 and CDR2: LGHNA, YSLEER. The CDR3 is CASSPVATQGETQYF. The CDR3 DNA follows: TGCGCCAGCAGCCCCGTTGCCACCCAGGGGGAGACCCAGTACTTC.

The chain recombines TRBV9 with TRBJ2-7, with 7 nucleotides matching TRBD2. The germline gives CDR1 SGDLS, CDR2 YYNGEE. The CDR3 covers 15 residues. The ends lost 0 bases at V and 2 bases at J; junction bases unmatched: 5. CDR3 coding DNA: TGTGCCAGCAGCGTAGATCCGGGGGGTCCCTACGAGCAGTACTTC. Protein: CASSVDPGGPYEQYF.

The chain is built from TRBV3-1 (or the pseudogene TRBV3-2) and TRBJ2-6, with 7 bases identical to TRBD1. In germline, CDR1 is LGHDT, CDR2 YNNKEL (reference sequence). The CDR3 contains 18 residues. J was trimmed by 2 bases and V by 4 bases; bases with no gene match: 11. The CDR3 loop is CASSLLGQAKPGANVLTF. The CDR3 DNA reads as TGTGCCAGCAGCCTTCTAGGACAGGCGAAACCTGGGGCCAACGTCCTGACTTTC.

The V gene is TRBV6-5, the J gene TRBJ2-1; no clear D. Looked up from germline, CDR1 is MNHEY and CDR2 is SVGAGI. This CDR3 contains 13 residues. Trimming shortened V by 6 bases and J by 6 bases, and 12 bases separated the two germline ends. CDR3 sequence (DNA): TGTGCCAGCAGCCCACTTACGGGCAATGAGCAGTTCTTC. It is translated as CASSPLTGNEQFF.